This entry lists 11 T cell receptor beta chains sequenced from one sample in a study of early T cells in non-severe SARS-CoV-2 infection. TCRdb re-analysed the 5' RACE reads in MiXCR, keeping a single row per CDR3 protein. Counted here are about 30,000 distinct CDR3 sequences, roughly 6.6% occurring once; the ten biggest clones make up approximately 35%. Sequencing was performed on whole blood. These receptors came from an adult who was a healthcare worker with PCR-confirmed SARS-CoV-2 infection or an uninfected control (not recorded which).

CDR3 coding DNA: TGTGCCAGCAGCTTGTCGGTCGTGAACACCGGGGAGCTGTTTTTT. It translates to CASSLSVVNTGELFF. The chain joins TRBV5-4 to TRBJ2-2; no clear D gene. Germline CDR1 is SGHNT and CDR2 is YYREEE (reference sequence). The CDR3 loop spans 15 amino acids. Deletions cut 1 base from V and 1 base from J, with 8 bases between.

This clonotype was detected many times. The CDR3: CSARIRSGRGDEQFF. The CDR3 nucleotides read TGCAGTGCTAGAATTCGTAGCGGGCGGGGGGATGAGCAGTTCTTC. The chain links TRBV20-1 to TRBJ2-1, with 8 bases identical to TRBD2. Germline V CDR1 and CDR2: DFQATT, SNEGSKA (reference sequence). There are 15 residues in the CDR3. V was pared by 2 bases and J by 8 bases, with 11 bases of the junction left unmatched.

This clonotype turned up a few times. V and J are TRBV20-1 and TRBJ2-3; TRBD2 matches 9 bases. The germline gives CDR1 DFQATT, CDR2 SNEGSKA (reference sequence). V trimming: 1 base; J trimming: 8 bases; junction bases outside the gene matches: 4. The CDR3 loop spans 13 amino acids. CDR3 residues: CSARVLLAGTQYF. The CDR3 region has the DNA TGCAGTGCTAGAGTTTTACTAGCGGGTACGCAGTATTTT.

This clonotype appeared many times. The J gene is TRBJ1-5, the V gene TRBV12-3 or TRBV12-4, with TRBD1 as a possible D gene (5 bases). V gave up 7 bases and J gave up 1 base, with 14 bases separating them. The CDR3 runs to 15 residues. CDR3 in DNA: TGTGCCAGCACCTGGCAAGGGGCAAGCAATCAGCCCCAGCATTTT. Translated: CASTWQGASNQPQHF.

This clonotype was detected ten times or more. The V gene is TRBV6-2 or TRBV6-3, the J gene TRBJ2-5; 15 bases are shared with TRBD2. With V trimmed by 0 bases and J by 2 bases, 1 base remained unmatched. This CDR3 spans 17 amino acids. The V gene's germline CDR1 is MNHEY and CDR2 SVGEGT. The CDR3 spells CASSYSGTSGGQETQYF. The CDR3 bases are TGTGCCAGCAGTTACTCGGGGACTAGCGGGGGGCAAGAGACCCAGTACTTC.

This clonotype was counted at least ten times. The rearrangement uses TRBV5-1 and TRBJ2-7, with a possible D match to TRBD2 (6 bases). V lost 4 bases and J lost 4, with 18 bases in between. Germline V gives CDR1 SGHRS, CDR2 YFSETQ. This CDR3 is built from 15 residues. In DNA, the CDR3 is TGCGCCAGCAGCCCTATCCCGGGACTGGAATACGAGCAGTACTTC. Translating gives CASSPIPGLEYEQYF.

This clonotype was seen at least ten times. Sequence at one end of the junction differs from germline and may be a read error. The chain recombines TRBV5-1 with TRBJ2-3; 10 nucleotides agree with TRBD2. CDR1 is SGHRS, CDR2 YFSETQ, per germline. This CDR3 is built from 17 residues. CDR3 bases: TGCGCCAGCAGTTTGGGGCTAGCGGGAGATGGATCAGATACGCAGTATTTT. It codes for CASSLGLAGDGSDTQYF.

This clonotype was seen at least ten times. The chain employs TRBV6-6 and TRBJ1-2; no reliable D call. The CDR3 totals 13 residues. Trimming took off 11 bases at V and 2 bases at J, with 15 bases between the two ends. Germline CDR1 MNHNY, CDR2 SVGAGI (reference sequence). CDR3 in amino acids: CASQTQRNYGYTF. Written as DNA, the CDR3 is TGTGCCTCCCAAACTCAGAGGAACTATGGCTACACCTTC.

This sequence joins TRBV29-1 and TRBJ1-1, with a weak D call TRBD1 (5 bases). This CDR3 spans 12 amino acids. V lost 7 bases to trimming and J lost 4 bases, with 13 bases between them. Per germline, CDR1 SQVTM and CDR2 ANQGSEA. In DNA form, the CDR3 reads TGCAGCGGGGGGAGCTTGGGCACTGAAGCTTTCTTT. It translates to CSGGSLGTEAFF.

Only a few counts were recorded for this clonotype. The rearrangement joins TRBV3-1 to TRBJ2-2, with 8 bases identical to TRBD2. Germline lookup yields CDR1 LGHDT and CDR2 YNNKEL (reference sequence). This CDR3 has 16 residues. With 4 bases clipped from V and 5 bases from J, the junction kept 9 bases outside the gene matches. CDR3 nucleotide sequence: TGTGCCAGCAGCCCGAGCGGGAGCGCCCGTACCGGGGAGCTGTTTTTT. The encoded protein is CASSPSGSARTGELFF.

This clonotype was observed many times. The rearrangement joins TRBV20-1 to TRBJ1-1; D gene unclear. The CDR3 is 13 residues long. Trimming shortened V by 0 bases and J by 6 bases, and 11 bases separated the two germline ends. Germline CDR1 and CDR2: DFQATT and SNEGSKA (reference sequence). The CDR3 loop reads CSARDSRYSEAFF. CDR3 nucleotides: TGCAGTGCTAGAGATTCGAGGTATTCTGAAGCTTTCTTT.